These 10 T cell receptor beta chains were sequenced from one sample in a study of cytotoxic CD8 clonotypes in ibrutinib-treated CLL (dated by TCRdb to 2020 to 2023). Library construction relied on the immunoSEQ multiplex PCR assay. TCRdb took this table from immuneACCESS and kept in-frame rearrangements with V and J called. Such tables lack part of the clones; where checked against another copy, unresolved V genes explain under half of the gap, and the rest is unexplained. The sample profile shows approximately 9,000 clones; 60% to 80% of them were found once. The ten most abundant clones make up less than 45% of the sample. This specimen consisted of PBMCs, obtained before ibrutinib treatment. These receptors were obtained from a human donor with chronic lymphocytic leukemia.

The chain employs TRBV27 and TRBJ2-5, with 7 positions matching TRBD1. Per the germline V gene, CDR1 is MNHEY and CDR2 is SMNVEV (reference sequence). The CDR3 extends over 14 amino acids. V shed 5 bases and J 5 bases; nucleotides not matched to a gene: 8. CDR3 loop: CASSKDRVLETQYF. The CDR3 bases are TGTGCCAGCAGTAAAGACAGGGTACTGGAGACCCAGTACTTC.

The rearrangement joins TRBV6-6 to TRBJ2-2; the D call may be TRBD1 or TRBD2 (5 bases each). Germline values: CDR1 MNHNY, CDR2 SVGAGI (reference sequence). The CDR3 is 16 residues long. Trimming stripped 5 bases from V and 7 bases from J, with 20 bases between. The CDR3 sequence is CASSPPPGTLGGELFF. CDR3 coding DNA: TGTGCCAGCAGTCCCCCCCCGGGGACGCTGGGCGGGGAGCTGTTTTTT.

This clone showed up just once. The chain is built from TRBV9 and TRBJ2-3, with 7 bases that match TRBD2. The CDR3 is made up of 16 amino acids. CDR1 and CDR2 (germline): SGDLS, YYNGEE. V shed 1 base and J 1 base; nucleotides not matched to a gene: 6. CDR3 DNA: TGTGCCAGCAGCGTACGGGCTAGCGGAGGCACAGATACGCAGTATTTT. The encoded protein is CASSVRASGGTDTQYF. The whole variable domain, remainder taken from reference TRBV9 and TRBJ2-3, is DSGVTQTPKHLITATGQRVTLRCSPRSGDLSVYWYQQSLDQGLQFLIQYYNGEERAKGNILERFSAQQFPDLHSELNLSSLELGDSALYFCASSVRASGGTDTQYFGPGTRLTVL.

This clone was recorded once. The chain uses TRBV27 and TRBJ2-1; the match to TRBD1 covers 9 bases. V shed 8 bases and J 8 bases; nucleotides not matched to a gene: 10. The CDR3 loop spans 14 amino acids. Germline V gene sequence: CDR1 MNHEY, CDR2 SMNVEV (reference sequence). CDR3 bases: TGTGCCAGCCTTTCCGGGACAGGGTTCCATGAGCAGTTCTTC. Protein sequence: CASLSGTGFHEQFF.

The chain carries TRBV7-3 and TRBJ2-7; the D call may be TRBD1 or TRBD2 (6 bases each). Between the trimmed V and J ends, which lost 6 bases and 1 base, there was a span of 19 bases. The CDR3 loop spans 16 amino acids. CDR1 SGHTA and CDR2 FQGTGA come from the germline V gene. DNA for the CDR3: TGTGCCAGCAGTTTATTCATCGGGGGCATGTCCTACGAGCAGTACTTC. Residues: CASSLFIGGMSYEQYF.

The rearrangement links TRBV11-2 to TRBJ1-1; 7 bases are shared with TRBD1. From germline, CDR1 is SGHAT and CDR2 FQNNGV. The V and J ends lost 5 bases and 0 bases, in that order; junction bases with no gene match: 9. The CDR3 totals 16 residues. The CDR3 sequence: CASSRGQILMNTEAFF. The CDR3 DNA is TGTGCCAGCAGCCGGGGACAGATCCTCATGAACACTGAAGCTTTCTTT.

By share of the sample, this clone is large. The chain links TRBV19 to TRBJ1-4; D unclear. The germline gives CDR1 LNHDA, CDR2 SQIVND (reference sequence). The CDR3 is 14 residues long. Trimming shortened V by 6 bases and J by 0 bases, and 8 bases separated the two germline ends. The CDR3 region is CASRKGATNEKLFF. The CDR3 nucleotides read TGTGCCAGTAGGAAGGGTGCAACTAATGAAAAACTGTTTTTT.

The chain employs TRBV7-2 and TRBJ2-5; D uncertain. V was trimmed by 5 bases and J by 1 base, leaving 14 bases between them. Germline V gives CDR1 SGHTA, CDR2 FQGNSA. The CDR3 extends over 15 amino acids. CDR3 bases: TGTGCCAGCAGCCTAGAACAGCGAGCCCAAGAGACCCAGTACTTC. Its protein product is CASSLEQRAQETQYF.

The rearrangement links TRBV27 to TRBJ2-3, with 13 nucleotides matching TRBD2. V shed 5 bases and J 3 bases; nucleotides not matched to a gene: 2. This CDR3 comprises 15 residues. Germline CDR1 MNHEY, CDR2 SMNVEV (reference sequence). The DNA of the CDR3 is TGTGCCAGCAGTCGGACTAGCGGGAGTACAGATACGCAGTATTTT. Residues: CASSRTSGSTDTQYF.

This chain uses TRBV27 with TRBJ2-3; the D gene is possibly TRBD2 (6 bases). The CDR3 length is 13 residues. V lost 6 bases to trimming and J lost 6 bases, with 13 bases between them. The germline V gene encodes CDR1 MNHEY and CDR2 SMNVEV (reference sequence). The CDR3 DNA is TGTGCCAGCAGATCTCCCCGGGAGGATACGCAGTATTTT. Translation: CASRSPREDTQYF.